The present entry profiles one T cell receptor (beta chain) with its context. The data stem from a study of blood T cell repertoires in COVID-19. In the authors' workflow: Reference gene primer amplification gave nucleated cell count estimates. Clones were sequenced by immunoSEQ multiplex PCR, and TCRdb holds only the in-frame ones, with some missing. The V and J calls and clone size were taken over from that table, and D and trimming were inferred from the DNA. The sample consists of around 100,000 clones, 85% to 90% of them appearing once. The CDR3 contains 16 residues. V gave up 4 bases and J gave up 4 bases; unmatched junction bases: 8. CDR1 MDHEN and CDR2 SYDVKM come from the germline V gene.

This receptor was identified in a human donor in a cohort sampled during active COVID-19. This chain uses TRBV28 with TRBJ2-5; TRBD2 agrees at 11 bases. Material: peripheral blood. The DNA of the CDR3 is TGTGCCAGCAGTTCGCCGCTAGCGGGGGGTCTAGAGACCCAGTACTTC. Protein product: CASSSPLAGGLETQYF.